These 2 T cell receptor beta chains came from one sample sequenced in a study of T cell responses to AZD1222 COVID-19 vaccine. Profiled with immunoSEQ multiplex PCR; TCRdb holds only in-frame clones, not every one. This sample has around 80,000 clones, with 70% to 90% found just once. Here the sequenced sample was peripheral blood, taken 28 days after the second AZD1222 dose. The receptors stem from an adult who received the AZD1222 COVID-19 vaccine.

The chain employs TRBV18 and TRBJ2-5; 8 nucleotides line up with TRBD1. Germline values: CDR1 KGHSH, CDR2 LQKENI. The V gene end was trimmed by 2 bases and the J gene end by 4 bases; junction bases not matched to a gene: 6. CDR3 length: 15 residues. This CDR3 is CASSPFGQGRETQYF. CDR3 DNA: TGTGCCAGCTCACCATTTGGACAGGGACGAGAGACCCAGTACTTC.

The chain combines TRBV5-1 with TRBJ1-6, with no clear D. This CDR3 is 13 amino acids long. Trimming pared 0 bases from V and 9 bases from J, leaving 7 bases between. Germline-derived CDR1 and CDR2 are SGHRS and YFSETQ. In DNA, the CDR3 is TGCGCCAGCAGCTTGGAAGCCCTTTCACCCCTCCACTTT. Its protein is CASSLEALSPLHF.